A selection of T cell receptor beta chains follows, all from one sample in a study of CD8+CD57+ T cells in acquired aplastic anemia. TCRdb itself ran the reads through MiXCR, one entry per CDR3 protein. Found here are under 200,000 distinct CDR3 sequences, over 40% of them singletons; the top ten hold 3% to 4%. The sequencing sample was made of sorted CD4+, CD8+, or CD8+CD57+ T cells (not recorded which) from PBMCs. These receptor sequences come from a human donor with aplastic anemia. Each CDR3 is given with its conserved first and last residue. The order of the fields is J gene, V gene, clone size, D gene, CDR3 DNA, CDR3 protein. A D gene is named only where the DNA matches it firmly. The size of a clone is reported for some rows only, either as once, few or many, or as a class for expanded clones.

TRBJ2-7	TRBV7-8	NA	TRBD2	TGTGCCAGCAGCTACCTAGCGGGGGAAACCTACGAGCAGTACTTC	CASSYLAGETYEQYF
TRBJ1-6	TRBV2	once	TRBD1	TGCGCCAGCAGGGGACAGGGAAACTCACCCCTCCACTTT	CASRGQGNSPLHF
TRBJ2-5	TRBV18	NA	NA	TGTGCCAGCTCGCCCCGAAGAGGCCAAGAGACCCAGTACTTC	CASSPRRGQETQYF
TRBJ2-5	TRBV18	few	NA	TGTGCCAGCTCACTAGAAGCCGGCAACCAAGAGACCCAGTACTTC	CASSLEAGNQETQYF
TRBJ1-1	TRBV5-8	many	NA	TGTGCCAGCAGCTTGTCGTGGGGCAGCACTGAAGCTTTCTTT	CASSLSWGSTEAFF
TRBJ1-1	TRBV10-2	many	NA	TGCGCCAGCAGTGAGGACGGATTGAACACTGAAGCTTTCTTT	CASSEDGLNTEAFF
TRBJ2-3	TRBV29-1	NA	NA	TGCAGCGTTGAGAATTTGGGGGGGCCTAGGACAGATACGCAGTATTTT	CSVENLGGPRTDTQYF
TRBJ2-2	TRBV10-3	few	TRBD1	TGTGCCAGCAGTGAGACAGGGGGCGCGGGTGTAGCCGGGGAGCTGTTTTTT	CASSETGGAGVAGELFF
TRBJ2-3	TRBV9	once	TRBD2	TGTGCCAGCAGCGAAAGCGGGAGGACTAGCACAGATACGCAGTATTTT	CASSESGRTSTDTQYF
TRBJ2-3	TRBV2	NA	TRBD2	TGTGCCAGCAGTGTAACGGGGGGGTGGACAGATACGCAGTATTTT	CASSVTGGWTDTQYF
TRBJ2-5	TRBV6-1	once	NA	TGTGCCAGCAGTGAAGTGGCAGTGGGGTACCAAGAGACCCAGTACTTC	CASSEVAVGYQETQYF
TRBJ1-1	TRBV10-3	medium-sized	NA	TGTGCCATCAGCATGGTGGGTAACACTGAAGCTTTCTTT	CAISMVGNTEAFF
TRBJ1-6	TRBV2	NA	NA	TGTGCCAGCATTTCTGACGGCTTGGCACCCCTCCACTTT	CASISDGLAPLHF
TRBJ1-1	TRBV30	NA	NA	TGTGCCTGCTCTATTGGGCTCAACGAAGCTTTCTTT	CACSIGLNEAFF
TRBJ1-1	TRBV29-1	NA	NA	TGCAGCGTGGCTCCCAGGGTCCGTAAAGATACTGAAGCTTTCTTT	CSVAPRVRKDTEAFF
TRBJ1-4	TRBV7-6	many	TRBD1	TGTGCCAGCAGCTTGGGTACAGGGGATAATGAAAAACTGTTTTTT	CASSLGTGDNEKLFF
TRBJ1-1	TRBV7-2	NA	TRBD1	TGTGCCAGCAGCCCCGGGACAGGGAAGACTGAAGCTTTCTTT	CASSPGTGKTEAFF
TRBJ2-7	TRBV18	many	NA	TGTGCCAGCTCACCACAAACTGGATACGAGCAGTACTTC	CASSPQTGYEQYF
TRBJ2-1	TRBV27	NA	TRBD2	TGTGCCAGCAGTTTAGCCTCAGGCGGGGGGGAGCAGTTCTTC	CASSLASGGGEQFF
TRBJ2-7	TRBV20-1	NA	TRBD2	TGCAGTGCTTCGGGACTAGCGGGGCGCTACGAGCAGTGCTTC	CSASGLAGRYEQCF
TRBJ2-5	TRBV7-3	once	NA	TGTGCCAGCAGCTTTTTTGGAGCGATCGAGACCCAGTACTTC	CASSFFGAIETQYF
TRBJ1-5	TRBV5-5	many	NA	TGTGCCAGCAGCTTGGGGCCTGACAAGCCCCAGCATTTT	CASSLGPDKPQHF
TRBJ2-2	TRBV11-1	NA	NA	TGTGCCAGCAGCTTAGTCTCTAGCAGTTCCGCCGCGAACACCGGGGAGCTGTTTTTT	CASSLVSSSSAANTGELFF
TRBJ2-3	TRBV6-1	many	NA	TGTGCCACGCGGGCAAGTGCAGATACGCAGTATTTT	CATRASADTQYF
TRBJ2-7	TRBV5-1	many	NA	TGCGCCAGCAGCTTGGGTACAGGGTACGAGCAGTACTTC	CASSLGTGYEQYF
TRBJ1-1	TRBV5-1	once	TRBD1	TGCGCCAGCAGCCCCGGACAGGGAGGTTTCGCTGAAGCTTTCTTT	CASSPGQGGFAEAFF
TRBJ1-3	TRBV6-6	NA	NA	TGTGCCAGCAGCGGTTTTTCTGGAAACACCATATATTTT	CASSGFSGNTIYF
TRBJ1-1	TRBV14	NA	NA	TGTGCCAGCAGCCGGGGGAGTTTGGGCACTGAAGCTTTCTTT	CASSRGSLGTEAFF
TRBJ1-1	TRBV20-1	many	NA	TGCAGTGCTAGAGGCAGAGGGGCCGGGACTGAAGCTTTCTTT	CSARGRGAGTEAFF
TRBJ1-2	TRBV5-4	few	TRBD1	TGTGCCAGCAGCTTGGAGCAGGGGGCGCGGGGCTACACCTTC	CASSLEQGARGYTF
TRBJ2-1	TRBV2	NA	TRBD2	TGTGCCAGCAGTGTTCGGGGGGGGTCCTACAATGAGCAGTTCTTC	CASSVRGGSYNEQFF
TRBJ2-6	TRBV25-1	NA	NA	TGTGCCAGCAGTGGGGGGAGCAGTGCTTTCTCTGGGGCCAACGTCCTGACTTTC	CASSGGSSAFSGANVLTF
TRBJ2-3	TRBV2	NA	TRBD1	TGTGCCAGCAGTCCACAGGGGGCATATACGCAGTATTTT	CASSPQGAYTQYF
TRBJ1-2	TRBV2	many	TRBD1	TGTGCCAGCAGTGAAGGGACAGGGAGCTATGGCTACACCTTC	CASSEGTGSYGYTF
TRBJ2-5	TRBV20-1	many	TRBD2	TGCAGTGCTACCAGACTTACTAGCGAGAGTAACCAAGAGACCCAGTACTTC	CSATRLTSESNQETQYF
TRBJ1-1	TRBV9	many	TRBD1	TGTGCCAGCAGCGTAGTTGGGGCTACCCTTGTGGGCAGGGGGGAGACTGAAGCTTTCTTT	CASSVVGATLVGRGETEAFF
TRBJ1-2	TRBV5-4	many	TRBD1	TGTGCCAGCAGCTCCCAGGGGGGGCATGGCTACACCTTC	CASSSQGGHGYTF
TRBJ1-1	TRBV5-1	many	TRBD1	TGCGCCAGCACCTCTGAGGGGGCGAGGACTGAAGCTTTCTTT	CASTSEGARTEAFF
TRBJ2-3	TRBV5-1	NA	TRBD2	TGCGCCAGCAGCCTAGCAGGGACTAGCGGGGCAGATACGCAGTATTTT	CASSLAGTSGADTQYF
TRBJ2-4	TRBV20-1	many	NA	TGCAGTGCTAGAGGAGTGGGCGGGACCGCTAGAAACATTCAGTACTTC	CSARGVGGTARNIQYF
TRBJ2-1	TRBV20-1	many	NA	TGCATCCCAAGGTCCCGACAATCCTACAATGAGCAGTTCTTC	CIPRSRQSYNEQFF
TRBJ1-1	TRBV12-3/TRBV12-4	many	NA	TGTGCCAGCAGTCTTTGGGGGGGGGCCAGCACTGAAGCTTTCTTT	CASSLWGGASTEAFF
TRBJ1-1	TRBV5-1	many	TRBD1	TGCGCCAGCAGCTTGGGGTTCCGACAGGGGGAGGACACTGAAGCTTTCTTT	CASSLGFRQGEDTEAFF
TRBJ2-7	TRBV11-2	NA	TRBD2	TGTGCCAGCAGCACACAGACTAGCGGGGGGATCTACGAGCAGTACTTC	CASSTQTSGGIYEQYF
TRBJ2-5	TRBV6-1	few	NA	TGTGCCAGCAGTGAATTTTCAGGGTCGTACCAAGAGACCCAGTACTTC	CASSEFSGSYQETQYF
TRBJ1-1	TRBV18	few	NA	TGTGCCAGCTCACCTCTTGGGACAACGAACACTGAAGCTTTCTTT	CASSPLGTTNTEAFF
TRBJ2-1	TRBV10-3	medium-sized	TRBD2	TGTGCCATCCAGGGCGGGGGGCCACACAATGAGCAGTTCTTC	CAIQGGGPHNEQFF
TRBJ2-1	TRBV7-6	many	NA	TGTGCCAGCAGCTTATCGTGGGGTGGCGATGAGCAGTTCTTC	CASSLSWGGDEQFF